This TCR beta chain was sequenced during a study of CD8+CD57+ T cells in acquired aplastic anemia. Overall study: CD4+ and CD8+ cells, once sorted, gave DNA averaging roughly 3 ug. Reads per healthy sample averaged about 10.8 million (CD4+) and 11.0 million (CD8+).

Deletions cut 7 bases from V and 3 bases from J, with 22 bases between. The CDR3 contains 16 residues. Using genomic DNA as the template, TCR beta VDJ and CDR3 profiling was carried out. Each CDR3 protein is one row after TCRdb ran MiXCR on the reads. The table records about 400,000 distinct CDR3 sequences, about two thirds of them present only once. The specimen sequenced was sorted CD4+, CD8+, or CD8+CD57+ T cells (not recorded which) from PBMCs. V gene TRBV12-3 or TRBV12-4 combines with J gene TRBJ2-7; tentative D call: TRBD1 (5 bases). The sequence was obtained from a human donor in good health, serving as a control. The CDR3 reads CASIPPQGTRNYEQYF. CDR3 sequence (DNA): TGTGCCAGCATCCCACCCCAGGGTACGAGGAACTACGAGCAGTACTTC.